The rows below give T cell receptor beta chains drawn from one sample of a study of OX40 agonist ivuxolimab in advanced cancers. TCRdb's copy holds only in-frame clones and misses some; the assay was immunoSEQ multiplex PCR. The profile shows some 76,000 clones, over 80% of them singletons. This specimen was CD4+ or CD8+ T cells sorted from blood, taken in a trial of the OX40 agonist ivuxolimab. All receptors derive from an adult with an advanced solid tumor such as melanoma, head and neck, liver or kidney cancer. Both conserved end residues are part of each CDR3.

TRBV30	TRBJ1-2	CAWRGQGTYRRTDGYTF
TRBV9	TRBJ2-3	CASSVGTGIDTQYF
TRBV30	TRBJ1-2	CAWTLTPNYGYTF
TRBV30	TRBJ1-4	CAWRAPRRGEEKLFF
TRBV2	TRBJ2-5	CASRAGTGDETQYF
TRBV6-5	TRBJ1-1	CASSSGNANTEAFF
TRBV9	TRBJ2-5	CASSVDRGGTETQYF
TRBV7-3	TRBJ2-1	CASSLTSGSNEQFF
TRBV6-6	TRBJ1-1	CASSYNSRNTEAFF
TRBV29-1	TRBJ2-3	CSVVAGGTDTQYF
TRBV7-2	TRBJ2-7	CASSLTYEQYF
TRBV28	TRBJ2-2	CASSLIPGELFF
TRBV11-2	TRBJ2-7	CASNRGITGVGYEQYF
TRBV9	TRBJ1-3	CASSPMGGGGSSGNTIYF
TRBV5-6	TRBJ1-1	CASRIFDRMNTEAFF
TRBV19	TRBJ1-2	CASSLLTGPNGYTF
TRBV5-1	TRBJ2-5	CASSLRASGKQETQYF
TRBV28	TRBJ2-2	CASSLVGGVGELFF
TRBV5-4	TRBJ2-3	CASSSPRQGGKDTQYF
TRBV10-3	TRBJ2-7	CAISPGTGSYEQYF
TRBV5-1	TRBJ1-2	CASSLDGDTNYGYTF
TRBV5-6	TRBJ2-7	CASSPRSSYEQYF
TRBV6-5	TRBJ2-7	CASRNTGTYEQYF
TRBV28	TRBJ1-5	CASSSDRVALSNQPQHF
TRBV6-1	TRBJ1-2	CASSEAGPANYGYTF
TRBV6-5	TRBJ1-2	CASSFDRGPYYGYTF
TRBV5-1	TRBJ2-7	CASSLDPEPYEQYF
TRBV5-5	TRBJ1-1	CASSSPGQGVTEAFF
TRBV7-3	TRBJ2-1	CASSMGPPGGSYNEQFF
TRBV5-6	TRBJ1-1	CASSTGHSPEAFF
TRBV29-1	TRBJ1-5	CSVERVRLYSNQPQHF
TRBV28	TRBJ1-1	CALSGMNTEAFF
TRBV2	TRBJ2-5	CASSKNLQETQYF
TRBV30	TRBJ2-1	CAWTKAQAKYNEQFF